A single sample is the source of the 24 T cell receptor beta chains below, sequenced in a study of technical replicates of blood from a few donors. TCRdb's table, derived via immunoSEQ multiplex PCR, lists solely in-frame clones and lacks some. The table includes 74,000 or so clones, roughly 93% detected once. The sample consisted of T cells isolated from PBMCs. Every receptor here comes from a human donor in good health.

The genes are TRBV7-6 and TRBJ2-2, with a tentative D call TRBD1 (7 bases). This CDR3 has 16 amino acids. Looked up from germline, CDR1 is SGHVS and CDR2 is FNYEAQ. Trimming took 3 bases from V and 3 from J, leaving 14 bases between them. CDR3 nucleotide sequence: TGTGCCAGCAGCTTTGGAGGGGGCGCTTACACCGGGGAGCTGTTTTTT. It codes for CASSFGGGAYTGELFF.

The V and J genes are TRBV6-6 and TRBJ2-2, with 7 bases that match TRBD1. There are 16 residues in the CDR3. Germline CDR1 is MNHNY and CDR2 is SVGAGI (reference sequence). Trimming took 4 bases from V and 5 from J; bases not matched to a gene: 10. In nucleotides, the CDR3 is TGTGCCAGCAGTTCAATACAGGGGATATCGACCGGGGAGCTGTTTTTT. Its protein is CASSSIQGISTGELFF.

CDR3 nucleotides: TGTGCCAGCAGTCCCACAGGGGGCACTGAAGCTTTCTTT. Translating it yields CASSPTGGTEAFF. The chain links TRBV28 to TRBJ1-1, with 8 bases fitting TRBD1. The J segment lost 4 bases and the V segment lost 5 bases, leaving 3 bases of the junction unmatched. The V gene's germline CDR1 is MDHEN and CDR2 SYDVKM. CDR3 length: 13 residues. The full variable domain, its missing parts supplied by reference TRBV28 and TRBJ1-1, is DVKVTQSSRYLVKRTGEKVFLECVQDMDHENMFWYRQDPGLGLRLIYFSYDVKMKEKGDIPEGYSVSREKKERFSLILESASTNQTSMYLCASSPTGGTEAFFGQGTRLTVV.

The genes are TRBV7-9 and TRBJ2-7; tentatively, D is TRBD2 (5 bases). V gave up 6 bases and J gave up 3 bases, with 15 bases separating them. Germline V gives CDR1 SEHNR, CDR2 FQNEAQ (reference sequence). This CDR3 contains 14 residues. The CDR3 loop reads CASRPRETVYEQYF. The CDR3 bases are TGTGCCAGCAGGCCTAGGGAGACGGTCTACGAGCAGTACTTC.

This chain joins TRBV27 and TRBJ1-1; D unresolved. V lost 3 bases and J lost 3, with 8 bases in between. CDR1 and CDR2 (germline): MNHEY, SMNVEV (reference sequence). The CDR3 runs to 13 residues. The CDR3 is CASSLSVDTEAFF. The DNA for the CDR3 is TGTGCCAGCAGTTTGTCAGTCGACACTGAAGCTTTCTTT.

V usage is TRBV25-1 and J usage is TRBJ2-7, with D perhaps matching TRBD1 (6 bases). CDR1 and CDR2 from the germline V gene are MGHDK and SYGVNS. The CDR3 sequence is 15 residues long. V dropped 3 bases and J dropped 2 bases, with 14 bases sitting between them. CDR3: CASSDARQVAYEQYF. In DNA, the CDR3 is TGTGCCAGCAGTGACGCCCGACAGGTGGCCTACGAGCAGTACTTC.

The chain couples TRBV2 to TRBJ2-7, with D maybe TRBD1 (5 bases). The V and J ends lost 8 bases and 1 base respectively, with 15 bases between them. The length of the CDR3 is 14 residues. CDR1 and CDR2 (germline): SNHLY, FYNNEI. The CDR3 is CASQTQGESYEQYF. CDR3 bases: TGTGCCAGCCAAACTCAGGGTGAGTCCTACGAGCAGTACTTC. The full variable domain, with the rest looked up from reference TRBV2 and TRBJ2-7, is EPEVTQTPSHQVTQMGQEVILRCVPISNHLYFYWYRQILGQKVEFLVSFYNNEISEKSEIFDDQFSVERPDGSNFTLKIRSTKLEDSAMYFCASQTQGESYEQYFGPGTRLTVT.

The chain uses TRBV11-2 and TRBJ2-1; the D gene is possibly TRBD2 (6 bases). Trimming took 0 bases from V and 4 from J, leaving 16 bases between them. Germline V CDR1 and CDR2: SGHAT, FQNNGV. The CDR3 has 17 amino acids. DNA for the CDR3: TGTGCCAGCAGCTTAGAAGGACTTAGCGGACATTACAATGAGCAGTTCTTC. Amino acid sequence: CASSLEGLSGHYNEQFF.

This sequence joins TRBV19 and TRBJ2-6; unclear D gene. From germline, CDR1 is LNHDA and CDR2 SQIVND (reference sequence). The CDR3 consists of 18 residues. Trimming took 2 bases from V and 0 from J, leaving 14 bases between them. The CDR3 protein is CASSILTQLSSGANVLTF. As DNA, the CDR3 is TGTGCCAGTAGTATACTCACACAGCTCAGCTCTGGGGCCAACGTCCTGACTTTC. The complete variable domain, with remaining parts taken from reference TRBV19 and TRBJ2-6, reads DGGITQSPKYLFRKEGQNVTLSCEQNLNHDAMYWYRQDPGQGLRLIYYSQIVNDFQKGDIAEGYSVSREKKESFPLTVTSAQKNPTAFYLCASSILTQLSSGANVLTFGAGSRLTVL.

V is TRBV28 and J is TRBJ1-1; TRBD1 might be the D (5 bases). This CDR3 region has 14 residues. CDR1 is MDHEN, CDR2 SYDVKM, per germline. Trimming pared 5 bases from V and 1 base from J, leaving 11 bases between. The CDR3 bases are TGTGCCAGCAGTGGACACCCTCAGAACACTGAAGCTTTCTTT. Amino acids: CASSGHPQNTEAFF. The entire variable domain, with the rest obtained from reference TRBV28 and TRBJ1-1, is as follows: DVKVTQSSRYLVKRTGEKVFLECVQDMDHENMFWYRQDPGLGLRLIYFSYDVKMKEKGDIPEGYSVSREKKERFSLILESASTNQTSMYLCASSGHPQNTEAFFGQGTRLTVV.

CDR3 bases: TGTGCCAGCAGCCTGGGACTAGCGGGAGGCGATGAGCAGTTCTTC. It translates to CASSLGLAGGDEQFF. The genes are TRBV7-9 and TRBJ2-1; 15 positions agree with TRBD2. The germline gives CDR1 SEHNR, CDR2 FQNEAQ (reference sequence). This CDR3 contains 15 residues. Trimming at V came to 5 bases and at J to 8 bases, leaving 4 bases not matched to a gene. Drawing the rest from reference TRBV7-9 and TRBJ2-1, the complete variable domain is DTGVSQNPRHKITKRGQNVTFRCDPISEHNRLYWYRQTLGQGPEFLTYFQNEAQLEKSRLLSDRFSAERPKGSFSTLEIQRTEQGDSAMYLCASSLGLAGGDEQFFGPGTRLTVL.

The V and J genes are TRBV5-1 and TRBJ2-1, with a tentative D call TRBD1 (5 bases). The CDR3 consists of 14 residues. V dropped 7 bases and J dropped 0 bases, with 11 bases sitting between them. CDR1 and CDR2 from the germline V gene are SGHRS and YFSETQ. The CDR3 DNA reads TGCGCCAGCGGCCAGGGTAACTCCTACAATGAGCAGTTCTTC. Protein: CASGQGNSYNEQFF.

V gene TRBV27 combines with J gene TRBJ1-2; no clear D. Looked up from germline, CDR1 is MNHEY and CDR2 is SMNVEV (reference sequence). Trimming took 8 bases from V and 2 from J, leaving 6 bases between them. CDR3 length: 11 amino acids. The CDR3 region is CASSGNYGYTF. CDR3 DNA sequence: TGTGCCAGCTCCGGGAACTATGGCTACACCTTC.

The chain joins TRBV11-2 to TRBJ2-1; D not resolved. The CDR3 spans 14 residues. V was shortened by 7 bases and J by 0 bases, with 10 bases between the two germline ends. Germline V gene sequence: CDR1 SGHAT, CDR2 FQNNGV. In DNA, the CDR3 is TGTGCCAGCACCCCCCCACACTCCTACAATGAGCAGTTCTTC. Its translation: CASTPPHSYNEQFF.

The genes are TRBV7-9 and TRBJ2-1, with 10 nucleotides matching TRBD1. V lost 6 bases to trimming and J lost 5 bases; unmatched junction nucleotides: 7. CDR3 length equals 15 residues. Germline V gene sequence: CDR1 SEHNR, CDR2 FQNEAQ (reference sequence). The CDR3 coding sequence is TGTGCCAGCAGGGTAGGGACAGGGGTCAACAATGAGCAGTTCTTC. Translating it yields CASRVGTGVNNEQFF.

J is TRBJ2-7 and V is TRBV6-5, with TRBD1 as a possible D gene (6 bases). The CDR3 extends over 14 amino acids. Trimming cost V 4 bases and J 0 bases, with 10 bases left between them. CDR1 and CDR2 (germline): MNHEY, SVGAGI. The CDR3 DNA reads as TGTGCCAGCAGTTCGCACAGGGTCTCCTACGAGCAGTACTTC. Translation gives CASSSHRVSYEQYF.

The J gene is TRBJ2-3, the V gene TRBV19; 9 bases are shared with TRBD2. Germline V lookup: CDR1 LNHDA, CDR2 SQIVND (reference sequence). V was clipped by 3 bases and J by 6 bases; unmatched bases: 10. This CDR3 is 16 amino acids long. The DNA of the CDR3 is TGTGCCAGTAGTATCTTTGCGGGAGGGATCCCGGATACGCAGTATTTT. Its translation is CASSIFAGGIPDTQYF.

The chain carries TRBV4-2 and TRBJ2-1, with 7 bases aligning to TRBD2. The V gene end was trimmed by 0 bases and the J gene end by 7 bases; junction bases not matched to a gene: 9. Germline CDR1 is LGHNA and CDR2 is YNFKEQ. The CDR3 extends over 16 amino acids. DNA for the CDR3: TGTGCCAGCAGCCAAGAATGGCGGGAGACCGTAAATGAGCAGTTCTTC. It is translated as CASSQEWRETVNEQFF.

J is TRBJ1-5 and V is TRBV6-5; 8 bases match TRBD1. The CDR3 spans 15 residues. Germline loops: CDR1 MNHEY, CDR2 SVGAGI. Trimming cost V 4 bases and J 5 bases; bases outside gene matches: 7. CDR3 loop: CASSLTGAQHQPQHF. Written as DNA, the CDR3 is TGTGCCAGCAGTTTGACAGGGGCCCAACATCAGCCCCAGCATTTT.

This chain uses TRBV10-3 with TRBJ2-3, with 9 positions matching TRBD2. J lost 5 bases, V lost 5 bases, and 5 bases had no gene match. This CDR3 contains 14 residues. Per germline, CDR1 ENHRY and CDR2 SYGVKD. CDR3: CAISLAGVGDTQYF. CDR3 DNA: TGTGCCATCAGTTTAGCGGGAGTTGGAGATACGCAGTATTTT.

The rearrangement links TRBV7-9 to TRBJ2-7; 9 nucleotides line up with TRBD1. CDR1 is SEHNR and CDR2 is FQNEAQ in the germline V gene (reference sequence). J was trimmed by 2 bases and V by 4 bases; bases with no gene match: 6. The CDR3 has 15 amino acids. The CDR3 reads CASSWPGTGPYEQYF. In DNA, the CDR3 is TGTGCCAGCAGCTGGCCCGGGACAGGGCCCTACGAGCAGTACTTC.

The chain carries TRBV7-2 and TRBJ1-2; unclear D gene. This CDR3 is built from 15 residues. The ends were cut back, 5 bases at V and 1 base at J, with 14 bases in the middle. CDR1 SGHTA and CDR2 FQGNSA come from the germline V gene. CDR3 sequence reads: CASSLRSISNYGYTF. CDR3 bases: TGTGCCAGCAGCCTGAGGTCGATCAGTAACTATGGCTACACCTTC.

The J gene is TRBJ1-2, the V gene TRBV2; tentative D call: TRBD1 (5 bases). The germline gives CDR1 SNHLY, CDR2 FYNNEI. This CDR3 is built from 12 residues. Trimming stripped 8 bases from V and 8 bases from J, with 15 bases between. The CDR3 spells CASVDSLGGYTF. The CDR3 DNA follows: TGTGCCAGCGTTGACAGTTTGGGGGGCTACACCTTC.

J is TRBJ2-7 and V is TRBV5-6; D not resolved. Per germline, CDR1 SGHDT and CDR2 YYEEEE. Trimming took off 5 bases at V and 3 bases at J, with 15 bases between the two ends. The CDR3 is 14 amino acids. CDR3 residues: CASSYYPESYEQYF. CDR3 in DNA: TGTGCCAGCAGTTACTACCCCGAGAGCTACGAGCAGTACTTC.